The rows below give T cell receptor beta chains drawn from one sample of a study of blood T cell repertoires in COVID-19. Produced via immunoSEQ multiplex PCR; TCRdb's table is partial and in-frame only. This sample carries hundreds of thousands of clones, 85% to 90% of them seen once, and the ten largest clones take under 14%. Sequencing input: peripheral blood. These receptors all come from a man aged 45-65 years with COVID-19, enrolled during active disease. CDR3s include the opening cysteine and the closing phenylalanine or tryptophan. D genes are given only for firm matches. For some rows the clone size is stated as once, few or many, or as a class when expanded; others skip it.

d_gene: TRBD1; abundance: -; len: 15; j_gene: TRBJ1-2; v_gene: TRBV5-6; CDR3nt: TGTGCCAGCAGCCCTGAGGGACAGGGGTCCGATGGCTACACCTTC; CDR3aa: CASSPEGQGSDGYTF
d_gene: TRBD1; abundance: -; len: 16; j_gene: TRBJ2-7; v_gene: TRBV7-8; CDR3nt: TGTGCCAGCAGCCCAGGACAGGGGCCGCTAACCTACGAGCAGTACTTC; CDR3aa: CASSPGQGPLTYEQYF
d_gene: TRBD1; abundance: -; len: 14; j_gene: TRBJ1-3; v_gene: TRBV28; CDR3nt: TGTGCCAGCAGCCCAGACAGGGGTAGAAACACCATATATTTT; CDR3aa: CASSPDRGRNTIYF
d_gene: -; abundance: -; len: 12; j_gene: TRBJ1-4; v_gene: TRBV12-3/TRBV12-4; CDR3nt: TGTGCCAGCAGTTTAAGCGATGAAAAACTGTTTTTT; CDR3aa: CASSLSDEKLFF
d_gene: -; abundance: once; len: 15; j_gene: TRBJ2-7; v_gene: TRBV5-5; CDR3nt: TGTGCCAGCAGCCGCTCCGGAGATGCGTCCTACGAGCAGTACTTC; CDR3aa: CASSRSGDASYEQYF
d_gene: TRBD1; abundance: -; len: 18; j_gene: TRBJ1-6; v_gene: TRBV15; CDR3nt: TGTGCCACCAGCGGACAAAGACAGGGAGGAGGCTATAATTCACCCCTCCACTTT; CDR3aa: CATSGQRQGGGYNSPLHF
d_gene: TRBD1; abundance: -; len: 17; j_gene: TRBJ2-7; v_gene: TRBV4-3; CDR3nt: TGCGCCAGCAGCCCCAGAAGAGACAGGGTGGCCTCCTACGAGCAGTACTTC; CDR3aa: CASSPRRDRVASYEQYF
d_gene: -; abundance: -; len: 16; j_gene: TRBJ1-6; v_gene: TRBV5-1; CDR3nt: TGCGCCAGCAGCTTACTCGGGAGCTCCTATAATTCACCCCTCCACTTT; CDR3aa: CASSLLGSSYNSPLHF
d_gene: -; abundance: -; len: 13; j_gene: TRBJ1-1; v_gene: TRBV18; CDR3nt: TGTGCCAGCTCACCAGGGCAGAACACTGAAGCTTTCTTT; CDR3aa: CASSPGQNTEAFF
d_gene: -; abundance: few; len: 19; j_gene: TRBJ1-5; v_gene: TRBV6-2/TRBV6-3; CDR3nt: TGTGCCAGCAGTTACCCCAACCTTCCGAGAGGGGACAACAATCAGCCCCAGCATTTT; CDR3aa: CASSYPNLPRGDNNQPQHF
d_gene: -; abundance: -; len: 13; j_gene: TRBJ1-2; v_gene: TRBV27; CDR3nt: TGTGCCAGCAGCGCCGACAGGATCTATGGCTACACCTTC; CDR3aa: CASSADRIYGYTF
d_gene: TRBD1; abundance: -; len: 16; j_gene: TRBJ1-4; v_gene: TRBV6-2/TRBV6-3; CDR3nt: TGTGCCAGCAGTTCCCTCCTGACAGGGGAGAATGAAAAACTGTTTTTT; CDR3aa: CASSSLLTGENEKLFF
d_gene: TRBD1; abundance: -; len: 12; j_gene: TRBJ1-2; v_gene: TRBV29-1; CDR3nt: TGCAGCGCCGCGGACAGGGACTATGGCTACACCTTC; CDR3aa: CSAADRDYGYTF
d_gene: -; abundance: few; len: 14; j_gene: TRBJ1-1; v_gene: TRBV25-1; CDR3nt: TGTGCCAGCAGTCAAGCAGGGGAAAACACTGAAGCTTTCTTT; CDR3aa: CASSQAGENTEAFF
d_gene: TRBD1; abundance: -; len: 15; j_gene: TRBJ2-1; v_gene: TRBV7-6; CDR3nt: TGTGCCAGCAGCCACGGGACAGGGCGGAACAATGAGCAGTTCTTC; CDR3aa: CASSHGTGRNNEQFF
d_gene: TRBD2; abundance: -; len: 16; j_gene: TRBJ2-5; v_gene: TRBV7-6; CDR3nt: TGTGCCAGCGGCCCCGGAATAGGGACTATCAAAGAGACCCAGTACTTC; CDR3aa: CASGPGIGTIKETQYF
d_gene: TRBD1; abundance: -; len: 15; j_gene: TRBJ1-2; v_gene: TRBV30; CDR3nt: TGTGCCTGGAGTAGTTTCACAGGGGCATACTATGGCTACACCTTC; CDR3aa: CAWSSFTGAYYGYTF
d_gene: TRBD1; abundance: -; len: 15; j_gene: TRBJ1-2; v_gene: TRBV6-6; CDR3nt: TGTGCCAGCAGTTACCCCCGGACAGGGAGGGATGGCTACACCTTC; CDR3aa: CASSYPRTGRDGYTF
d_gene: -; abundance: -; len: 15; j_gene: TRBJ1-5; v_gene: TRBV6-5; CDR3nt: TGTGCCAGCAGCGGACAGTTAATAAGCAATCAGCCCCAGCATTTT; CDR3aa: CASSGQLISNQPQHF
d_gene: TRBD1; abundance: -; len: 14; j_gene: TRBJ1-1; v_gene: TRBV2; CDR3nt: TGTGCCAGCAGTACGGACAGGAAGAACACTGAAGCTTTCTTT; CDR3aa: CASSTDRKNTEAFF
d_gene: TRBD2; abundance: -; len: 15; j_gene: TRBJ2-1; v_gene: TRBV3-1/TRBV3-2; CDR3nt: TGTGCCAGCAGCTCGGGACTAGCGGGTACAAATGAGCAGTTCTTC; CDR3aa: CASSSGLAGTNEQFF
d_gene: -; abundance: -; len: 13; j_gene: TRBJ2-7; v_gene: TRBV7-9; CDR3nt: TGTGCCAGCAGCTTCGGGCAGGGCTACGAGCAGTACTTC; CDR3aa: CASSFGQGYEQYF
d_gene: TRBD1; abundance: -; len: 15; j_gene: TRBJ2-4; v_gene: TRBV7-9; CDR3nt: TGTGCCAGCAGCTTAGCCGGGACAGGCAAAAACATTCAGTACTTC; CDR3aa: CASSLAGTGKNIQYF
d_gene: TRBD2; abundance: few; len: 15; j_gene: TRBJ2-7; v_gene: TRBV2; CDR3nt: TGTGCCAGCAGTCCCGACAGCCCGCGGGGGTACGAGCAGTACTTC; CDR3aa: CASSPDSPRGYEQYF
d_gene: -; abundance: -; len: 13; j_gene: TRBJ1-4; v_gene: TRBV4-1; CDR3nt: TGCGCCAGCAGCCAAGAGGCCCCGGGACACCTACTTTTT; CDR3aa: CASSQEAPGHLLF
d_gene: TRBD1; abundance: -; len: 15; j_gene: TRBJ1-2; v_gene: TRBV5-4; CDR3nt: TGTGCCAGCAGCTTGGGTGGGACAGGGAACTATGGCTACACCTTC; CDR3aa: CASSLGGTGNYGYTF
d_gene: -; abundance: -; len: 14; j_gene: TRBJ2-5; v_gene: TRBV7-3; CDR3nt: TGTGCCAGCAGGTCCCGGGACAGACTAGGAACCCAGTACTTC; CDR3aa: CASRSRDRLGTQYF
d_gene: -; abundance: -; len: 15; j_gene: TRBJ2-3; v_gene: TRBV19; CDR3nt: TGTGCCAGTAGGTTGACAGGTCCCGGTACAGATACGCAGTATTTT; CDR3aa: CASRLTGPGTDTQYF
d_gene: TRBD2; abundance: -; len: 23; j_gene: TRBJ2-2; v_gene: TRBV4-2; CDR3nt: TGTGCCAGCAGCCCACGGGGATTTGGTGCGGGACTAGCGGGGGGGCGTAACACCGGGGAGCTGTTTTTT; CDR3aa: CASSPRGFGAGLAGGRNTGELFF
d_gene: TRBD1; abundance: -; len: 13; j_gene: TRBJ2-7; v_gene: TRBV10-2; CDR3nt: TGCGCCAGCAGTCAACAGGGGGCGGGCGAGCAGTACTTC; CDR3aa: CASSQQGAGEQYF
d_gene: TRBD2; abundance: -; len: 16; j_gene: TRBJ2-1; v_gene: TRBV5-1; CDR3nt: TGCGCCAGCAGCTATCTAGCGGGGGGCCTTTACAATGAGCAGTTCTTC; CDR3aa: CASSYLAGGLYNEQFF
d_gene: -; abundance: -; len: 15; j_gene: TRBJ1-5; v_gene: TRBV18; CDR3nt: TGTGCCAGCTCACCACCATCAGGGGCGGTTCAGCCCCAGCATTTT; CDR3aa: CASSPPSGAVQPQHF
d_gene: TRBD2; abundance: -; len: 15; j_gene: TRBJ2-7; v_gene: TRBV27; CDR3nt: TGTGCCAGCAGCCTGACTAGCGGGAGTATCTACGAGCAGTACTTC; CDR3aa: CASSLTSGSIYEQYF
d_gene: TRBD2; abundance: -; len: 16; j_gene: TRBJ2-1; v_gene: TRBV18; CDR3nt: TGTGCCAGCTCACCTTCCTCGACTAGCGGGGGCGATGAGCAGTTCTTC; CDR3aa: CASSPSSTSGGDEQFF
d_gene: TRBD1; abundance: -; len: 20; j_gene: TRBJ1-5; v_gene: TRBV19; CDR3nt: TGTGCCAGTAGAAGCTACACGGGGGGACAGGGGCGCTCTAGCAATCAGCCCCAGCATTTT; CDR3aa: CASRSYTGGQGRSSNQPQHF
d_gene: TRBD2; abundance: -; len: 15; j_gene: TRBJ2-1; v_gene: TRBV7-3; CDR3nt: TGTGCCAGCAGCTCCCCGCGGGACTACCGTAATGAGCAGTTCTTC; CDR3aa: CASSSPRDYRNEQFF
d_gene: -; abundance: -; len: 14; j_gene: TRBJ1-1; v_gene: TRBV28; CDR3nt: TGTGCCAGCAGCTCCGGGGGGGGTGTCACTGAAGCTTTCTTT; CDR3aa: CASSSGGGVTEAFF
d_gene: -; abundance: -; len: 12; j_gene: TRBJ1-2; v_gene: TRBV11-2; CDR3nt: TGTGCCAGCAGCCCTTCGAACTATGGCTACACCTTC; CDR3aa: CASSPSNYGYTF
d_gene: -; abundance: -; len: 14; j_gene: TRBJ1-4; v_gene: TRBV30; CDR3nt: TGTGCCTGGAGAGGGGATGCAACTAATGAAAAACTGTTTTTT; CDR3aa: CAWRGDATNEKLFF
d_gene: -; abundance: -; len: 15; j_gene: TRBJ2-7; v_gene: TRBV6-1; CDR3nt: TGTGCCAGCAGAGGGGGGGCCAGGCACCCCTACGAGCAGTACTTC; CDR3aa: CASRGGARHPYEQYF
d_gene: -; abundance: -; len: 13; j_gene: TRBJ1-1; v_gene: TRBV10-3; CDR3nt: TGTGCCATCAGTGAGTCGACGGGGACTGAAGCTTTCTTT; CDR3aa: CAISESTGTEAFF
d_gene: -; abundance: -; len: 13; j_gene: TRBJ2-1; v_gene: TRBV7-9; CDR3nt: TGTGCCAGCAGTTCAGGGGCACTCCCCTGGGGGTTCTTC; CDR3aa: CASSSGALPWGFF
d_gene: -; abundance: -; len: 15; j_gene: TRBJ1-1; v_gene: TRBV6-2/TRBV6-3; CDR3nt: TGTGCCAGCAGCCCCCAGGTGGTGCTGAACACTGAAGCTTTCTTT; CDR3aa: CASSPQVVLNTEAFF
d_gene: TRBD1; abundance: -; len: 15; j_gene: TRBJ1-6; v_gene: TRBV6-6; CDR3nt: TGTGCCAGCAGTTACATCGGGACAGAAAATTCACCCCTCCACTTT; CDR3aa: CASSYIGTENSPLHF
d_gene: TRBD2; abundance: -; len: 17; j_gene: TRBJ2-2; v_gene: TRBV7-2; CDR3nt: TGTGCCAGCAGCTTAGGGGGTGCGGGGGGGAACACCGGGGAGCTGTTTTTT; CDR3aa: CASSLGGAGGNTGELFF
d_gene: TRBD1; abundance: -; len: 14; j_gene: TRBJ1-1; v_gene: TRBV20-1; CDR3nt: TGCAGTGCTAGTACAGGGGGCATCGGGACTGAAGCTTTCTTT; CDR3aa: CSASTGGIGTEAFF
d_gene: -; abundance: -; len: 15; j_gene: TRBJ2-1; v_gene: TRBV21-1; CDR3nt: TGTGCCAGCAGCGCAGGAGTAGACAGTTACAATGAGCAGTTCTTC; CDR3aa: CASSAGVDSYNEQFF
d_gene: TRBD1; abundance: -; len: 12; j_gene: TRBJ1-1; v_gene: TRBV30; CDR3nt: TGTGCCTGGGGGGACAGAAACACTGAAGCTTTCTTT; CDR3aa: CAWGDRNTEAFF